This is a list of T cell receptor beta chains from one sample in a study of T cells expressing NK-cell markers. TCRdb reprocessed the 5' RACE reads and keeps a single row for each CDR3 protein, giving no DNA. The table for this sample gives 350,000 to 400,000 distinct CDR3 sequences. Sequencing used blood T cells: a sorted CD56 or NKG2C T cell subset, CD4+ or CD8+ T cells, or bulk PBMC T cells (not recorded which). The receptors were gathered from a woman in her forties or fifties in good health. The CDR3 runs from the conserved cysteine through the conserved F or W.

14	TRBV4-1	TRBJ2-7	CASSPQRGGYEQYF
12	TRBV2	TRBJ2-4	CASRDSGAIQYF
15	TRBV7-2	TRBJ1-5	CASSPMVQGYQPQHF
17	TRBV3-1	TRBJ2-2	CASSQERAGENTGELFF
11	TRBV3-1	TRBJ2-1	CASSRESVQFF
15	TRBV12-3/TRBV12-4	TRBJ2-2	CASSLAANGFRELFF
16	TRBV4-1	TRBJ2-3	CASSLFSSGTSNTQYF
17	TRBV27	TRBJ2-5	CASSLGLAKIPAPAQYF
16	TRBV5-1	TRBJ2-3	CASSFSSGGEGDTQYF
15	TRBV5-1	TRBJ2-1	CASSLEGLGANEQFF
13	TRBV30	TRBJ2-7	CAWTTGWIDEQYF
13	TRBV29-1	TRBJ2-3	CSADRGVTDTQYF
17	TRBV14	TRBJ2-1	CASSNDRGRLVGLQQFF
18	TRBV5-1	TRBJ2-2	CASSLMGLAGARAGELFF
14	TRBV12-3/TRBV12-4	TRBJ2-3	CASSSWGSTDTQYF
15	TRBV7-9	TRBJ2-1	CASSLAANSYNEQFF
15	TRBV20-1	TRBJ2-7	CSARDEASGSREQYF
14	TRBV7-7	TRBJ1-3	CASSLGERGNTIYF
12	TRBV2	TRBJ1-5	CASSDGGGSQHF
16	TRBV20-1	TRBJ2-1	CSARDERRNSLREQFF
14	TRBV5-6	TRBJ1-4	CASSDQTLNEKLFF
17	TRBV4-1	TRBJ2-3	CASSQSRGGQRTDTQYF
13	TRBV7-3	TRBJ1-1	CASSLDIGTEAFF
12	TRBV5-1	TRBJ2-3	CATGDGTDTQYF
16	TRBV5-1	TRBJ1-2	CASSPLTGTNNYGYTF
16	TRBV9	TRBJ2-1	CASSVTGQGAYNEQFF
14	TRBV10-3	TRBJ2-3	CAIGFSSFTDTQYF
15	TRBV5-1	TRBJ2-1	CASSLDGQGLREQFF
16	TRBV15	TRBJ2-3	CATSRGGLAGPDTQYF
14	TRBV9	TRBJ1-3	CASSALEMGNTIYF
16	TRBV7-7	TRBJ1-3	CASSPPGRSSGNTIYF